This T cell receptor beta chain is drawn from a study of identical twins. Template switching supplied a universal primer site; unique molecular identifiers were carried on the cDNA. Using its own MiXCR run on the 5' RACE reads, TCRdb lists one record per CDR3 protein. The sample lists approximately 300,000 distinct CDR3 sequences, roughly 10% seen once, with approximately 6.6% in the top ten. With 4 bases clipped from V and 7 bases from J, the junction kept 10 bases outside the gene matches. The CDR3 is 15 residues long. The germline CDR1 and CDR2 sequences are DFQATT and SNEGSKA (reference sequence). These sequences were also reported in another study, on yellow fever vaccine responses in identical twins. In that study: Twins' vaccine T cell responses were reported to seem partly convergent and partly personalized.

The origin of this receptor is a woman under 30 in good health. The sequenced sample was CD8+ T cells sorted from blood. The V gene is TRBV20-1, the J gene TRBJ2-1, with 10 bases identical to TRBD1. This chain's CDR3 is CSATDRGRSGNEQFF. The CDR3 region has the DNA TGCAGTGCTACCGACAGGGGGCGGTCTGGGAATGAGCAGTTCTTC.